Presented here are 15 T cell receptor beta chains from one specimen sequenced in a study of glioma-infiltrating T cells (dated by TCRdb to about 2016). TCRdb names Illumina MiSeq as the instrument used. The iRepertoire nested amplicon-rescue multiplex PCR (arm-PCR) platform was used to amplify TCR alpha and beta CDR3 regions from RNA. In TCRdb, the public reads were trimmed at Q25 with fastp and aligned with MiXCR, with productive beta chains retained. A single entry per CDR3 protein holds the most common genes and DNA from its merged rows. The sample data list around 120,000 distinct CDR3 sequences, and 20% to 25% of these were observed just once. About a quarter of the sample belongs to the ten largest clones. Sequences were obtained from glioma tissue, nonneoplastic brain tissue, or PBMCs (not recorded which). Receptors were obtained from a human donor with low-grade glioma or glioblastoma, undergoing nonglioma brain surgery, or in good health (not recorded which).

This clonotype was seen a few times. The J gene is TRBJ1-2, the V gene TRBV4-1; D is ambiguous. V shed 7 bases and J shed 0 bases, with 12 bases lying between them. The CDR3 has 14 residues. Germline assignment: CDR1 MGHRA and CDR2 YSYEKL. CDR3 DNA: TGCGCCAGCACTCCGGCCGACACTAACTATGGCTACACCTTC. It codes for CASTPADTNYGYTF.

This clonotype was detected only a few times. This chain connects TRBV12-3 or TRBV12-4 to TRBJ1-1; 7 nucleotides match TRBD1. Germline trimming cut 7 bases from V and 1 base from J; bases unmatched to any gene: 6. This CDR3 has 14 amino acids. The CDR3 coding sequence is TGTGCCAGCACCGTAGACAGGGCGAACACTGAAGCTTTCTTT. This translates into CASTVDRANTEAFF.

The chain employs TRBV6-1 and TRBJ2-1, with 7 bases identical to TRBD2. The CDR3 totals 13 residues. Trimming removed 7 bases from V and 15 bases from J; junction bases left unmatched: 15. CDR1 is MNHNS and CDR2 is SASEGT in the germline V gene. CDR3 coding DNA: TGTGCCAGCACCGCCCCGGCGGGGGTCTCACCGTTCTTC. Residues: CASTAPAGVSPFF.

The genes are TRBV24-1 and TRBJ2-5; 7 bases line up with TRBD1. Germline V CDR1 and CDR2: KGHDR, SFDVKD. The CDR3 is 15 amino acids. The trim removed 8 bases at V and 1 base at J, leaving 9 bases unmatched. The CDR3 DNA sequence: TGTGCCACCATCCGGGGACAGCCACTCCAAGAGACCCAGTACTTC. Its protein is CATIRGQPLQETQYF.

This clonotype was counted a few times. J is TRBJ2-5 and V is TRBV28; 8 bases are shared with TRBD2. The CDR3 consists of 16 residues. The J segment lost 2 bases and the V segment lost 6 bases, leaving 11 bases of the junction unmatched. Germline V lookup: CDR1 MDHEN, CDR2 SYDVKM. CDR3 sequence reads: CASSPAGGGSQETQYF. The CDR3 DNA follows: TGTGCCAGCAGCCCGGCCGGGGGGGGCTCTCAAGAGACCCAGTACTTC.

On this clonotype itself: A much larger clone sits a single nucleotide away, making a read error possible. V usage is TRBV5-1 and J usage is TRBJ2-1; maybe TRBD1 (5 bases). CDR1 is SGHRS, CDR2 YFSETQ, per germline. Trimming shortened V by 2 bases and J by 0 bases, and 6 bases separated the two germline ends. This CDR3 has 14 residues. The CDR3 here is CASSFDSSYNEQFF. In DNA form, the CDR3 reads TGCGCCAGCAGCTTCGACAGCTCCTACAATGAGCAGTTCTTC.

The genes are TRBV20-1 and TRBJ2-4; D uncertain. Between the trimmed V and J ends, which lost 5 bases and 4 bases, there was a span of 18 bases. The CDR3 consists of 15 residues. The germline V gene has CDR1 DFQATT and CDR2 SNEGSKA (reference sequence). The CDR3 nucleotides read TGCAGTGCTCCCAGGAGCTGGGTGGGGAAAAACATTCAGTACTTC. Protein product: CSAPRSWVGKNIQYF.

This clonotype was found a few times. This could be a read error, since a much larger clone is one nucleotide away. V usage is TRBV27 and J usage is TRBJ2-6; no definite D call. The CDR3 contains 14 residues. Germline lookup yields CDR1 MNHEY and CDR2 SMNVEV (reference sequence). Trimming removed 6 bases from V and 0 bases from J, with 6 bases in between. The CDR3 DNA reads TGTGCCAGCAGCACAAACTCTGGGGCCAACGTCCTGACTTTC. This codes for CASSTNSGANVLTF.

J is TRBJ1-6 and V is TRBV7-3; 8 bases line up with TRBD1. Germline CDR1 and CDR2: SGHTA and FQGTGA. CDR3 length equals 14 residues. V lost 6 bases, J lost 12 bases, and 10 bases stayed unmatched. The CDR3 reads CASSEYNRGRPLHF. CDR3 coding DNA: TGTGCCAGCAGTGAATATAACAGGGGGAGACCCCTCCACTTT.

The chain is built from TRBV20-1 and TRBJ2-1; D possibly corresponds to TRBD2 (5 bases). V shed 3 bases and J shed 1 base, with 10 bases lying between them. CDR3 length: 14 amino acids. Germline CDR1 DFQATT, CDR2 SNEGSKA (reference sequence). CDR3 sequence: CSARYVASYNEQFF. CDR3 sequence (DNA): TGCAGTGCTAGGTATGTAGCGTCCTACAATGAGCAGTTCTTC.

This chain links TRBV2 with TRBJ1-5; no firm D call. Germline CDR1 reads SNHLY; CDR2 reads FYNNEI. The CDR3 is made up of 10 amino acids. Trimming took off 8 bases at V and 2 bases at J, with 1 base between the two ends. The CDR3 nucleotides are TGTGCCAGCGGCAATCAGCCCCAGCATTTT. This translates into CASGNQPQHF. The whole variable domain, remainder taken from reference TRBV2 and TRBJ1-5, is EPEVTQTPSHQVTQMGQEVILRCVPISNHLYFYWYRQILGQKVEFLVSFYNNEISEKSEIFDDQFSVERPDGSNFTLKIRSTKLEDSAMYFCASGNQPQHFGDGTRLSIL.

This clonotype was seen a handful of times. This chain uses TRBV18 with TRBJ1-1; 7 nucleotides agree with TRBD1. The CDR3 runs 17 residues. V shed 0 bases, J shed 0 bases, and the junction held 7 bases outside the gene matches. Germline assignment: CDR1 KGHSH and CDR2 LQKENI. The CDR3, as DNA: TGTGCCAGCTCACCACCGAGACAGGGTTCCCTGAACACTGAAGCTTTCTTT. It codes for CASSPPRQGSLNTEAFF.

This clonotype was found many times. The V and J genes are TRBV6-6 and TRBJ1-1; weak D call: TRBD1 (5 bases). CDR1 is MNHNY, CDR2 SVGAGI, per germline (reference sequence). Trimming cost V 2 bases and J 3 bases, with 7 bases left between them. CDR3 length equals 13 residues. DNA for the CDR3: TGTGCCAGCAGTTACGGGGGGGACACTGAAGCTTTCTTT. Its protein is CASSYGGDTEAFF.

The sample holds many counts of this clonotype. J is TRBJ2-1 and V is TRBV20-1; D unclear. CDR1 and CDR2 from the germline V gene are DFQATT and SNEGSKA (reference sequence). The V gene lost 6 bases and the J gene lost 8 bases, with 8 bases spanning the gap. This CDR3 is 10 amino acids long. CDR3 in amino acids: CSARIDEQFF. CDR3 DNA: TGCAGTGCAAGGATCGATGAGCAGTTCTTC.

With respect to this clonotype: A much larger clone is a single base away; this may be a read error. The CDR3 DNA follows: TGTGCCAGCGGGCTAGGTGAGCAGTCCTTC. This codes for CASGLGEQSF. The V gene is TRBV6-2 or TRBV6-3, the J gene TRBJ2-1; no definite D call. The length of the CDR3 is 10 residues. Germline CDR1 reads MNHEY; CDR2 reads SVGEGT.